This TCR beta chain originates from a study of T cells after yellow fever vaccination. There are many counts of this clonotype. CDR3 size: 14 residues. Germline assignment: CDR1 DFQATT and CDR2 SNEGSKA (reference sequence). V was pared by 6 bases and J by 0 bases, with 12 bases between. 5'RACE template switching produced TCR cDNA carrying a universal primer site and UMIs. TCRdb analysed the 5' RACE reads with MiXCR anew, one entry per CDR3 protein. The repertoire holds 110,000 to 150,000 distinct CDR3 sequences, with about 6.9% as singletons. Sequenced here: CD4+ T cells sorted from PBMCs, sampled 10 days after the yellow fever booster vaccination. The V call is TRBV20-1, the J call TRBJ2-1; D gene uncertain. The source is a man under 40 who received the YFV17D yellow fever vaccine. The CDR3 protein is CSAGTLSSYNEQFF. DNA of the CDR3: TGCAGTGCCGGAACGTTGAGCTCCTACAATGAGCAGTTCTTC.